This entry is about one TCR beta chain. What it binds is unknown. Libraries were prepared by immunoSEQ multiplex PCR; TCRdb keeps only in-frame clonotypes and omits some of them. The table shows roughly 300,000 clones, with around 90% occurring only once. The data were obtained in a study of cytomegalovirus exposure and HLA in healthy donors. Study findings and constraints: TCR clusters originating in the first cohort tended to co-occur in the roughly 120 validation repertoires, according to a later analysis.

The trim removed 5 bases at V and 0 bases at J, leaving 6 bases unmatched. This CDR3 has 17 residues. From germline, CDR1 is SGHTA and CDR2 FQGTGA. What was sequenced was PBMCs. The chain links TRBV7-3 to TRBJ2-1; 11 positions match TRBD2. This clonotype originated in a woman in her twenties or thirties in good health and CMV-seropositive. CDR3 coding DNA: TGTGCCAGCAGCAACCGACTAGCGGGGAGCTCCTACAATGAGCAGTTCTTC. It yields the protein CASSNRLAGSSYNEQFF.